This T cell receptor (beta chain) emerged from a study of T cell repertoires in cytomegalovirus infection. Study details: A matching HLA type, together with CMV infection, was signaled by public TCR beta signatures.

This clonotype has more than one count but fewer than ten. Its antigen is undetermined. TCRdb processed the reads anew with MiXCR; each CDR3 protein has one entry. The data show 630,000 or so distinct CDR3 sequences, with 24% seen just once and roughly 8% held by the top ten. The CDR3 length is 15 residues. Deletions cut 4 bases from V and 0 bases from J, with 9 bases between. Germline V gives CDR1 LNHDA, CDR2 SQIVND (reference sequence). Study observations and caveats: HLA-C-restricted CMV clonotypes gave the most frequent clonotype in two of eight donors. Public TCR beta family frequency separated CMV-and-HLA carriers, including in an independent cohort.

The gene calls are TRBV19 and TRBJ2-2; possible D gene TRBD1, 6 bases. The sample comprised CD8+ T cells from PBMCs. This clonotype originated in a human donor in good health (CMV status not recorded). Some clones in this sample may be carry-over from other donors' samples. The CDR3 here is CASSKTGSNTGELFF. The CDR3 DNA reads TGTGCCAGTAGTAAGACAGGTTCGAACACCGGGGAGCTGTTTTTT.